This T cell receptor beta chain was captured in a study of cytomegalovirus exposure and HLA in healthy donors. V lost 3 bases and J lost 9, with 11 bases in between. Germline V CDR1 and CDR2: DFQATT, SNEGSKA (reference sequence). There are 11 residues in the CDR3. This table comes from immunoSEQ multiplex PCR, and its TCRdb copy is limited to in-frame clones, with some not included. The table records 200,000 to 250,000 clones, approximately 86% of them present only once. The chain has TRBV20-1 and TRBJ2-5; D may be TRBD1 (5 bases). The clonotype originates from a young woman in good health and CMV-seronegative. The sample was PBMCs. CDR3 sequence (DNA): TGCAGTGCTAGTCAACAGGCGGCCCAGTACTTC. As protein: CSASQQAAQYF.